These 3 T cell receptor beta chains were all obtained from the same sample, sequenced in a study of T cells after yellow fever vaccination. TCRdb fed the 5' RACE reads into MiXCR, producing one record per CDR3 protein. Of some 600,000 distinct CDR3 sequences detected, approximately 13% appear once; the ten largest clones hold 15%. This sample comprised PBMCs, obtained on the day of the yellow fever booster vaccination. Source of these receptors: a young man who received the YFV17D yellow fever vaccine.

In this sample, this clonotype turned up a few times. V gene TRBV12-3 or TRBV12-4 combines with J gene TRBJ2-1, with 14 nucleotides matching TRBD2. V lost 3 bases and J lost 9; bases outside the gene matches: 4. This CDR3 spans 15 amino acids. CDR3 nucleotide sequence: TGTGCCAGCAGTTTGGGACTAGCGGGAGCGGTTGAGCAGTTCTTC. Amino acid sequence: CASSLGLAGAVEQFF.

The chain uses TRBV18 and TRBJ2-7; no firm D call. The CDR3 covers 15 residues. Germline CDR1 KGHSH, CDR2 LQKENI. Trimming stripped 3 bases from V and 1 base from J, with 13 bases between. The CDR3 coding sequence is TGTGCCAGCTCACCCAATTTCGGCCTTTCCTACGAGCAGTACTTC. Its protein is CASSPNFGLSYEQYF.

This rearrangement joins TRBV15 to TRBJ2-7; D possibly corresponds to TRBD2 (6 bases). Trimming cost V 3 bases and J 6 bases, with 18 bases left between them. The germline gives CDR1 LNHNV, CDR2 YYDKDF (reference sequence). This CDR3 comprises 15 residues. The CDR3 DNA is TGTGCCACCAGCAGCGCGGGGCCTCGGCTCGGCGAGCAGTACTTC. Protein: CATSSAGPRLGEQYF.